Many counts were recorded for the clone carrying this TCR beta chain. The antigen is undetermined. This CDR3 has 14 residues. Per germline, CDR1 SQVTM and CDR2 ANQGSEA. With V trimmed by 7 bases and J by 5 bases, 13 bases remained unmatched. The record originates from a study of CD8 T cells in ankylosing spondylitis. Study results and limitations: Past research had described some motif variants in reactive arthritis synovial fluid and blood. Seemingly distinctive of ankylosing spondylitis blood was a TCR beta motif formed by eight highly homologous variants.

TCRdb re-called the 5' RACE reads with MiXCR, one entry per CDR3 protein. The sample holds approximately 240,000 distinct CDR3 sequences, roughly a tenth seen once. The source of this sequence is a male donor with ankylosing spondylitis or in good health (not recorded which). The chain has TRBV29-1 and TRBJ2-5, with 7 bases fitting TRBD2. The sample comprised blood, either unsorted or a sorted T cell fraction (not recorded which). For the CDR3, the DNA is TGCAGCGGATCTGGGGAGGGAGGGTTGGAGACCCAGTACTTC. Its translation is CSGSGEGGLETQYF.